This entry is about one TCR beta chain. Antigen: not known. Time point indicated: pre-treatment sample, taken before nivolumab and TIL therapy. Adults with stage 4 NSCLC were enrolled in a phase I trial. The libraries were made with immunoSEQ v3. The data were produced by immunoSEQ multiplex PCR, yet TCRdb's version contains in-frame clones alone and is incomplete. This sample has tens of thousands of clones, with 79% found just once. The data stem from a study of TIL therapy for anti-PD-1-resistant metastatic lung cancer. Study-level background: Most patients had lung adenocarcinoma.

The study, taken as a whole, reports: This highly selected cohort may not generalize to typical lung cancer patients. TIL clonotype persistence in blood showed no apparent association with response.

The CDR3 is made up of 14 amino acids. Germline CDR1 SGHTA, CDR2 FQGTGA. V lost 5 bases to trimming and J lost 5 bases, with 13 bases between them. This TCR was sampled from a woman between 30 and 85 years old with non-small cell lung cancer. The rearrangement links TRBV7-3 to TRBJ2-1; D remains ambiguous. Sequences were derived from blood, sampled at baseline. The CDR3 reads CASSRSPEHNEQFF. In nucleotides, the CDR3 is TGTGCCAGCAGCCGGTCACCGGAGCACAATGAGCAGTTCTTC. Full variable domain (remainder filled in from reference TRBV7-3 and TRBJ2-1): GAGVSQTPSNKVTEKGKYVELRCDPISGHTALYWYRQSLGQGPEFLIYFQGTGAADDSGLPNDRFFAVRPEGSVSTLKIQRTERGDSAVYLCASSRSPEHNEQFFGPGTRLTVL.